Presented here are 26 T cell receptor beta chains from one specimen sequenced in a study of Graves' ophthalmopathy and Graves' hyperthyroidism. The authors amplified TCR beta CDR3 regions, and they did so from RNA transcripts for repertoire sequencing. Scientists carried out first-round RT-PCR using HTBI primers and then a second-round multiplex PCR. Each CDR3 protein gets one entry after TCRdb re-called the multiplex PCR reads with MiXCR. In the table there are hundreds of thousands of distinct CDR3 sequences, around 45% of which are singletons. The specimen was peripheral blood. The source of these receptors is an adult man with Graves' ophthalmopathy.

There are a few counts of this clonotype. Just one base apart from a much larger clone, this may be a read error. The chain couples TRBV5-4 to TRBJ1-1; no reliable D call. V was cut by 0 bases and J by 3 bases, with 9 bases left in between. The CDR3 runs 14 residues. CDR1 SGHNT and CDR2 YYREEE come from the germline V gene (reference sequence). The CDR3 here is CASSLGQVDTEAFF. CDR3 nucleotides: TGTGCCAGCAGCTTGGGGCAGGTGGACACTGAAGCTTTCTTT.

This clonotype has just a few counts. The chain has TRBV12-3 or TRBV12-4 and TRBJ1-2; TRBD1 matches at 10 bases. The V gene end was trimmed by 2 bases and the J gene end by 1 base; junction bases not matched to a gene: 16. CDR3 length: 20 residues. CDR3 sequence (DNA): TGTGCCAGCAGTTTACCAACACTACCCAGGACAGGGGGAAGTAACTATGGCTACACCTTC. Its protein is CASSLPTLPRTGGSNYGYTF.

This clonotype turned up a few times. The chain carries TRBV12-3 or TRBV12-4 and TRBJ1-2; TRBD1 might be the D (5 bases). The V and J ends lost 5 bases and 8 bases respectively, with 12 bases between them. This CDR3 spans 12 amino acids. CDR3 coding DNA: TGTGCCAGCAGTATCCAGGGTGGCGGCTACACCTTC. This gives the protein CASSIQGGGYTF.

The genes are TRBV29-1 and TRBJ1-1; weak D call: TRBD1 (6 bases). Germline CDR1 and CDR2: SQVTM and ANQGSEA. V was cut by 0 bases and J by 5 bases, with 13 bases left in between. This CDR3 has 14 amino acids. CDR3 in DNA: TGCAGCGTTGAAGATCACAGGGTTGGGACTGAAGCTTTCTTT. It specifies CSVEDHRVGTEAFF.

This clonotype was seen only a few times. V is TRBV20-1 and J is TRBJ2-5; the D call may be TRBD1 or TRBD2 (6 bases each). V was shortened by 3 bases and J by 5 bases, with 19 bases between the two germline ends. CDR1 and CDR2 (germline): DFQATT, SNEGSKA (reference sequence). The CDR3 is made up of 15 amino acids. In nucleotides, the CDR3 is TGCAGTGCTAGCTCCGGGGGCGGGATGCTGGAGACCCAGTACTTC. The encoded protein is CSASSGGGMLETQYF.

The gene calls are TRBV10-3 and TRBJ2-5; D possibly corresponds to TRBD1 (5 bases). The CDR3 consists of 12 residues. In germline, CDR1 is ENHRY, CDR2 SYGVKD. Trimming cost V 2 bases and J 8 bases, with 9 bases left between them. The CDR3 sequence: CAISEGASTQYF. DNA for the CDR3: TGTGCCATCAGTGAGGGGGCCAGCACCCAGTACTTC.

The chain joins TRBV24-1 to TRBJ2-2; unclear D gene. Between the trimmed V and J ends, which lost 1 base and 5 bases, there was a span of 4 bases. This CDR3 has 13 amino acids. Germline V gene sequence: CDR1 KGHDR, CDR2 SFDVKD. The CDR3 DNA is TGTGCCACCAGTGATTTTCGGACCGGGGAGCTGTTTTTT. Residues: CATSDFRTGELFF.

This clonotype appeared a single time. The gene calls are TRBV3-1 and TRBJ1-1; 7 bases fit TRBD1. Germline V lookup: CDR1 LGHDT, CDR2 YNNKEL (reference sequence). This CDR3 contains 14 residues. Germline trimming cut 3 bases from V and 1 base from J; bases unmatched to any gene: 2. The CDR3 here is CASSQRTGNTEAFF. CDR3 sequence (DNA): TGTGCCAGCAGCCAGAGGACAGGGAACACTGAAGCTTTCTTT. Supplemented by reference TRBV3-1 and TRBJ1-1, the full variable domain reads DTAVSQTPKYLVTQMGNDKSIKCEQNLGHDTMYWYKQDSKKFLKIMFSYNNKELIINETVPNRFSPKSPDKAHLNLHINSLELGDSAVYFCASSQRTGNTEAFFGQGTRLTVV.

The CDR3 DNA reads as TGTGCCAGCAGCTCGCCTGGGGGAGGGCCCTCCTACGAGCAGTACTTC. Protein: CASSSPGGGPSYEQYF. The chain joins TRBV10-3 to TRBJ2-7; 7 positions agree with TRBD2. Germline loops: CDR1 ENHRY, CDR2 SYGVKD. Unmatched junction bases numbered 15, after V lost 10 bases and J lost 0 bases. CDR3 length: 16 residues.

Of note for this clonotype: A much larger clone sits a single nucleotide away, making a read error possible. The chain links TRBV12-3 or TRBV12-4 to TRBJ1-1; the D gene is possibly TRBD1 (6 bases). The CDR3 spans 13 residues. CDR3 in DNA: TGTGTCAGCAGGTGGGGGGGCCATACTGAAGCTTTCTTT. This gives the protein CVSRWGGHTEAFF.

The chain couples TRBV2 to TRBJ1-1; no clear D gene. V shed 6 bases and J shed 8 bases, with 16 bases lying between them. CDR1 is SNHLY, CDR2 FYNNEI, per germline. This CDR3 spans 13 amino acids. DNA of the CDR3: TGTGCCAGCAGACTCAACCGGGCGGTAGAAGCTTTCTTT. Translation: CASRLNRAVEAFF.

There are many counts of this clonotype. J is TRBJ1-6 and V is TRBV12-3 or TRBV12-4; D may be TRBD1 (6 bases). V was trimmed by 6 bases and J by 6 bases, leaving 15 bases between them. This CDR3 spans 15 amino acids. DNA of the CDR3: TGTGCCAGCAGGCCCCAGGGGAGTGGTAATTCACCCCTCCACTTT. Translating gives CASRPQGSGNSPLHF.

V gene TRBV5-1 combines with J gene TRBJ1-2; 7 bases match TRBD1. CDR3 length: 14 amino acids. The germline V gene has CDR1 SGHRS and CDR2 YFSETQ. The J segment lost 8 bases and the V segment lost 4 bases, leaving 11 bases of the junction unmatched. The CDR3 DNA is TGCGCCAGCAGCCCTGGACAGGATTCGCAGGGCTACACCTTC. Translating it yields CASSPGQDSQGYTF.

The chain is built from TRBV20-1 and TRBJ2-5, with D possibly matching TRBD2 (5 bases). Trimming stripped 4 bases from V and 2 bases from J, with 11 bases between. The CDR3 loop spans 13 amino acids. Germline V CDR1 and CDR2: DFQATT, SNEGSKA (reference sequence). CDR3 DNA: TGCAGTGCTAAGGTGGACTGGCAAGAGACCCAGTACTTC. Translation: CSAKVDWQETQYF.

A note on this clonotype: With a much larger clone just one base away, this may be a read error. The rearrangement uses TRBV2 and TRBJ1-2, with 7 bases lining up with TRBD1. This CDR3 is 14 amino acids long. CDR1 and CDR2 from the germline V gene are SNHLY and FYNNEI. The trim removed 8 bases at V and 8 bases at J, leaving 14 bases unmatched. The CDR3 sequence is CASGNRGRIEGYTF. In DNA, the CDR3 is TGTGCCAGCGGTAACAGGGGAAGGATCGAGGGCTACACCTTC.

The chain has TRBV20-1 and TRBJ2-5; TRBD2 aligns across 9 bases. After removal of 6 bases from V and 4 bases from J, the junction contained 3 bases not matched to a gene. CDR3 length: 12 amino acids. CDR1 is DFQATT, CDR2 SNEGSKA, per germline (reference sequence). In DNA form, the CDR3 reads TGCAGTGCCGCGGGGGGGCGAGAGACCCAGTACTTC. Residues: CSAAGGRETQYF.

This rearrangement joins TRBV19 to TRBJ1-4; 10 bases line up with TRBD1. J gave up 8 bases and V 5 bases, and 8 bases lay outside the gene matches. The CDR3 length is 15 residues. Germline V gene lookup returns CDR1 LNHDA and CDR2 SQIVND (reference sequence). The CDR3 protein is CASSPRQGAEEKLFF. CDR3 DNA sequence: TGTGCCAGTAGTCCACGACAGGGGGCAGAGGAAAAACTGTTTTTT.

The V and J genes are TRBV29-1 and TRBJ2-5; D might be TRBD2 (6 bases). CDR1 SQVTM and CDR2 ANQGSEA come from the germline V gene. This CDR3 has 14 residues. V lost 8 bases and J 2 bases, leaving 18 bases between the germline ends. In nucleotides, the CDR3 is TGCAGCAGCCCAGGCTTGGGGGGTCAAGAGACCCAGTACTTC. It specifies CSSPGLGGQETQYF.

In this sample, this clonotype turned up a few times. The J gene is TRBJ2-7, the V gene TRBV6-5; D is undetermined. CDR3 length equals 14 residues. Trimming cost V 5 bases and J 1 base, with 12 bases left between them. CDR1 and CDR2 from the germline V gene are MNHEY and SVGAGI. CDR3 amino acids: CASSRAADSYEQYF. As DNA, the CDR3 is TGTGCCAGCAGTCGGGCAGCCGATTCCTACGAGCAGTACTTC.

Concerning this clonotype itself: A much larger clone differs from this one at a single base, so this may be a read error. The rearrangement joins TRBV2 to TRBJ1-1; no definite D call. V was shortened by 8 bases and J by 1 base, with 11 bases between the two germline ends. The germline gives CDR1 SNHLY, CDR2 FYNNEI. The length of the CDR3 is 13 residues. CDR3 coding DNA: TGTGCCAGCGGAGAACAGCCGAACACTGAAGCTTTCTTT. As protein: CASGEQPNTEAFF. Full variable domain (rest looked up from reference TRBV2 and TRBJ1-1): EPEVTQTPSHQVTQMGQEVILRCVPISNHLYFYWYRQILGQKVEFLVSFYNNEISEKSEIFDDQFSVERPDGSNFTLKIRSTKLEDSAMYFCASGEQPNTEAFFGQGTRLTVV.

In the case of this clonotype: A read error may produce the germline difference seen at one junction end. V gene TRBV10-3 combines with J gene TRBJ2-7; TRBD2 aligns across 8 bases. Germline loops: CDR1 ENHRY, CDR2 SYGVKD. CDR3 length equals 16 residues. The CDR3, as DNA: TGTGCCAGCAGTTTGACCCACAGCGGGAGCTCCTACGAGCAGTACTTC. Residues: CASSLTHSGSSYEQYF.

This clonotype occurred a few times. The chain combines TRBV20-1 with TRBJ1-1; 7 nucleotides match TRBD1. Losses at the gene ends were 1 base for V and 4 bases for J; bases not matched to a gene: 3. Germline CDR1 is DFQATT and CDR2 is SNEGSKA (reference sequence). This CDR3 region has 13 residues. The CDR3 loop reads CSARGQGGTEAFF. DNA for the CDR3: TGCAGTGCTAGAGGGCAGGGGGGCACTGAAGCTTTCTTT.

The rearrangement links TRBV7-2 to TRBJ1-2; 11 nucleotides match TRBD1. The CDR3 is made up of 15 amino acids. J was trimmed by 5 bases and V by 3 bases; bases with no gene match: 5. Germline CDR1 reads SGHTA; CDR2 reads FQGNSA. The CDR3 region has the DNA TGTGCCAGCAGCTTGGGACAGGGGGGTCGGTATGGCTACACCTTC. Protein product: CASSLGQGGRYGYTF.

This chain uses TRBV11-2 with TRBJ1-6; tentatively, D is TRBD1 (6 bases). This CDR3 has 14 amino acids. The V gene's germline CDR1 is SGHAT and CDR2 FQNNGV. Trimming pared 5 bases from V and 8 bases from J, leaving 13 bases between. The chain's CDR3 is CASSRQRGDSPLHF. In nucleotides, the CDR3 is TGTGCCAGCAGCCGTCAGAGGGGGGATTCACCCCTCCACTTT.

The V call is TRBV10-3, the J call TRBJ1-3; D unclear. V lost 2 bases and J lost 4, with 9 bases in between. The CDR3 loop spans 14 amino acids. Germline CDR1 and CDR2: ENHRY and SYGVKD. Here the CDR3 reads CAISEGPEGNTIYF. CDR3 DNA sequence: TGTGCCATCAGTGAGGGACCGGAGGGAAACACCATATATTTT.

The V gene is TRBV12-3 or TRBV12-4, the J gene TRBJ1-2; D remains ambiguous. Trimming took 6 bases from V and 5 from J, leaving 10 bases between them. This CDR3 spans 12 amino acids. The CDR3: CASSARAYGYTF. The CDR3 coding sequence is TGTGCCAGCAGCGCCCGGGCGTATGGCTACACCTTC.